This record looks at one TCR beta chain sequence and its context. What it binds is not known. Data came from immunoSEQ multiplex PCR; TCRdb stores just in-frame clones and leaves some out. This sample has fewer than 120,000 clones, with approximately 94% found just once. Doses given second, at about 4 or about 12 weeks, were pooled. This sample was taken from a study of T cell responses to AZD1222 COVID-19 vaccine. Overall study results and limits: Of spike-specific TCRs, nearly half reportedly target regions left unmutated in variants. Clonal diversity was possibly underestimated, and white British individuals and females predominated among donors.

The receptor's source is an adult who received the AZD1222 COVID-19 vaccine. Sequencing used peripheral blood, obtained 28 days after the second AZD1222 dose.

The CDR3 reads CASSGTGGNEKLFF. Here the CDR3 DNA reads TGTGCCAGCAGTGGGACAGGGGGGAATGAAAAACTGTTTTTT. This rearrangement joins TRBV2 to TRBJ1-4; 10 nucleotides align to TRBD1. Trimming cost V 4 bases and J 5 bases; bases outside gene matches: 1. There are 14 residues in the CDR3. Germline V gene data show CDR1 as SNHLY and CDR2 as FYNNEI.